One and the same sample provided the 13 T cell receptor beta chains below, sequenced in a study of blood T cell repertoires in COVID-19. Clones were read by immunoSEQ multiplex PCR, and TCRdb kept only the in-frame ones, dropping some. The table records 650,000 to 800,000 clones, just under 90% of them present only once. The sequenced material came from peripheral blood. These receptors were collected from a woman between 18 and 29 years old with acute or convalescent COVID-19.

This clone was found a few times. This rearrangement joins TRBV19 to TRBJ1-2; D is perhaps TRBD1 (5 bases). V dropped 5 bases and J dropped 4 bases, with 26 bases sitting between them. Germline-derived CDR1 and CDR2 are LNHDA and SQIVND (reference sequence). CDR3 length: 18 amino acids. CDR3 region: CASSHNSGTSLRGYGYTF. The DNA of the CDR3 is TGTGCCAGTAGTCATAACAGCGGGACTTCCCTCCGGGGCTATGGCTACACCTTC.

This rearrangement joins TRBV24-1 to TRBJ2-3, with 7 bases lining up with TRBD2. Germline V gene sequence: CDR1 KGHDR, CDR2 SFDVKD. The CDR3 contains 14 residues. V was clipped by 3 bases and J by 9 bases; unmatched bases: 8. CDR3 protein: CATSDARTRGTQYF. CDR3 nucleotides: TGTGCCACCAGTGATGCCCGGACTAGAGGCACGCAGTATTTT.

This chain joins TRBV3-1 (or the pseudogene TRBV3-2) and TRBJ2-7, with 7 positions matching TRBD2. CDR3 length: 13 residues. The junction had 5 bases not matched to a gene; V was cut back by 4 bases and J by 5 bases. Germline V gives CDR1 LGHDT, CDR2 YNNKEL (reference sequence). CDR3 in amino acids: CASSRLASHEQYF. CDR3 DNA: TGTGCCAGCAGCCGACTAGCATCCCACGAGCAGTACTTC.

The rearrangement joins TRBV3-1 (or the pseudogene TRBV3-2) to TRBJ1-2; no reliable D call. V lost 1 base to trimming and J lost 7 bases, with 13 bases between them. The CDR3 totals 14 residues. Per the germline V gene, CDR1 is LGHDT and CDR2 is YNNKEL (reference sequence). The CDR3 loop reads CASSQVTVTGGYTF. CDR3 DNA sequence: TGTGCCAGCAGCCAAGTCACTGTGACGGGTGGCTACACCTTC.

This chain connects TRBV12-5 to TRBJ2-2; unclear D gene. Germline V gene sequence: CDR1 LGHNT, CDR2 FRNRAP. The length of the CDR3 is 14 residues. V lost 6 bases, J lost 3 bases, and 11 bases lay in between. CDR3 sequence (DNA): TGTGCTAGTGGACTTCCCGAATACACCGGGGAGCTGTTTTTT. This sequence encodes CASGLPEYTGELFF. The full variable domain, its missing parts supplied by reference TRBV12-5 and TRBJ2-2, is DARVTQTPRHKVTEMGQEVTMRCQPILGHNTVFWYRQTMMQGLELLAYFRNRAPLDDSGMPKDRFSAEMPDATLATLKIQPSEPRDSAVYFCASGLPEYTGELFFGEGSRLTVL.

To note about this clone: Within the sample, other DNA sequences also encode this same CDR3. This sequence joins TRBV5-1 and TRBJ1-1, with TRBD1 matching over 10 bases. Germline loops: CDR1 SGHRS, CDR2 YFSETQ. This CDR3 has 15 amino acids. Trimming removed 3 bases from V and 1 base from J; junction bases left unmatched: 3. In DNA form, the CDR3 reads TGCGCCAGCAGCTCGGGACAGGGGAAGAACACTGAAGCTTTCTTT. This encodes CASSSGQGKNTEAFF. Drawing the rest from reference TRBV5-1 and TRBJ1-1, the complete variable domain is KAGVTQTPRYLIKTRGQQVTLSCSPISGHRSVSWYQQTPGQGLQFLFEYFSETQRNKGNFPGRFSGRQFSNSRSEMNVSTLELGDSALYLCASSSGQGKNTEAFFGQGTRLTVV.

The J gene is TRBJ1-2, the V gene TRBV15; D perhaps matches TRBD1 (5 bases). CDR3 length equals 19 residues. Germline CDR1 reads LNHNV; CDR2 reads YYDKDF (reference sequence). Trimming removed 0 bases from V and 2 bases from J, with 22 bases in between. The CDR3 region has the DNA TGTGCCACCAGCAGAGATGCCCCCTCACGGCGGGGGACCAACTATGGCTACACCTTC. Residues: CATSRDAPSRRGTNYGYTF. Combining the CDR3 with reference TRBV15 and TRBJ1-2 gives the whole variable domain DAMVIQNPRYQVTQFGKPVTLSCSQTLNHNVMYWYQQKSSQAPKLLFHYYDKDFNNEADTPDNFQSRRPNTSFCFLDIRSPGLGDTAMYLCATSRDAPSRRGTNYGYTFGSGTRLTVV.

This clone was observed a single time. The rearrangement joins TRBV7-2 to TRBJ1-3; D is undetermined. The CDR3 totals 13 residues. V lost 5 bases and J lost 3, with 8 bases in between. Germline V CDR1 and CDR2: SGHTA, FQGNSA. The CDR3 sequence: CASSLYGGNTIYF. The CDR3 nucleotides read TGTGCCAGCAGCCTCTATGGTGGAAACACCATATATTTT.

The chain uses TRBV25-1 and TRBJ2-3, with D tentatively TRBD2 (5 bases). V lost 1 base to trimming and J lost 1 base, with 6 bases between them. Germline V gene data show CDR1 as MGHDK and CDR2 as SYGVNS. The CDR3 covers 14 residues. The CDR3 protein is CASSESRGTDTQYF. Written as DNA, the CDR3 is TGTGCCAGCAGTGAATCGAGGGGCACAGATACGCAGTATTTT.

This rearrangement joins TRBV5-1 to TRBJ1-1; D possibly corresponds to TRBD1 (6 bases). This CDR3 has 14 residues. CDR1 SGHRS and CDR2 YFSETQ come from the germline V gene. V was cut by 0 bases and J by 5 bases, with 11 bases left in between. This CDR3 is CASSLDRVWTEAFF. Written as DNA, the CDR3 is TGCGCCAGCAGCTTGGACAGGGTTTGGACTGAAGCTTTCTTT.

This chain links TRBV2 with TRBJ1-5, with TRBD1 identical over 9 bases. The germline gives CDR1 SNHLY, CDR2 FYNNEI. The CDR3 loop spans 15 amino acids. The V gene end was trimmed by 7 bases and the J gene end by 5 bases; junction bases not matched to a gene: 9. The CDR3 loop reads CASKWDREFDQPQHF. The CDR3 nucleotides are TGTGCCAGCAAGTGGGACAGGGAGTTTGATCAGCCCCAGCATTTT. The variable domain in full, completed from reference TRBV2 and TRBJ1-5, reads EPEVTQTPSHQVTQMGQEVILRCVPISNHLYFYWYRQILGQKVEFLVSFYNNEISEKSEIFDDQFSVERPDGSNFTLKIRSTKLEDSAMYFCASKWDREFDQPQHFGDGTRLSIL.

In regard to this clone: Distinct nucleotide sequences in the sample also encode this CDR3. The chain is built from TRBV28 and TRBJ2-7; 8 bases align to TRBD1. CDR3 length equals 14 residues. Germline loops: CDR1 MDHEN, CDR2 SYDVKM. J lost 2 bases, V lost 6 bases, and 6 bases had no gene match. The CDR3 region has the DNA TGTGCCAGCAGCGGGACAGGAGATACCTACGAGCAGTACTTC. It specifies CASSGTGDTYEQYF. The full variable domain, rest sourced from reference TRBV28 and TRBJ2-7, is DVKVTQSSRYLVKRTGEKVFLECVQDMDHENMFWYRQDPGLGLRLIYFSYDVKMKEKGDIPEGYSVSREKKERFSLILESASTNQTSMYLCASSGTGDTYEQYFGPGTRLTVT.

CDR3 nucleotide sequence: TGTGCCAGCAGCTTTGCCCGACTGAGCGGAAATTCACCCCTCCACTTT. Translating gives CASSFARLSGNSPLHF. This chain links TRBV7-9 with TRBJ1-6; no firm D call. The CDR3 sequence is 16 residues long. Looked up from germline, CDR1 is SEHNR and CDR2 is FQNEAQ (reference sequence). Deletions cut 3 bases from V and 7 bases from J, with 16 bases between.